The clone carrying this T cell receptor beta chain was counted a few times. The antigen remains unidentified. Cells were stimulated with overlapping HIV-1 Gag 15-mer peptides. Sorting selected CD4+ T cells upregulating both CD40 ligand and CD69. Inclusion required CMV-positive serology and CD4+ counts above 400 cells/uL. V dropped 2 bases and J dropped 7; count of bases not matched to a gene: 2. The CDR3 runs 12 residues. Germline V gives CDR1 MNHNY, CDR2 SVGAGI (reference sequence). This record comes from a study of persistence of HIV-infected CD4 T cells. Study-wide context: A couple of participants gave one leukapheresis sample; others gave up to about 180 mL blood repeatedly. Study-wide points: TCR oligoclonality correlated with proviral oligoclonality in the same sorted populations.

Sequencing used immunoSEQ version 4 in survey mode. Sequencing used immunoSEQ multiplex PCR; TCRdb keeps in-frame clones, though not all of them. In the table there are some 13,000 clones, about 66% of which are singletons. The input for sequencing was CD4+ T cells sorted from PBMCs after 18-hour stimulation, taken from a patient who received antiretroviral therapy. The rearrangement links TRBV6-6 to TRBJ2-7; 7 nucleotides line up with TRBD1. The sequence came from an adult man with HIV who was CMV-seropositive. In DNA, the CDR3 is TGTGCCAGCAGTTACCCACAGGGGGAGCAGTACTTC. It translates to CASSYPQGEQYF.